Each of the 26 T cell receptor beta chains below was sequenced from the same sample in a study of T cell changes during pregnancy in multiple sclerosis. Some clones are missing from TCRdb's copy, which holds only in-frame ones; the method was immunoSEQ multiplex PCR. The sample shows approximately 100,000 clones, roughly nine tenths of them seen only once. Source: peripheral blood, taken after pregnancy. The receptor source for this set is a female donor with multiple sclerosis, enrolled in a pregnancy study.

This chain links TRBV5-1 with TRBJ2-2; 14 nucleotides agree with TRBD2. This CDR3 contains 18 residues. Germline CDR1 reads SGHRS; CDR2 reads YFSETQ. Trimming took 4 bases from V and 2 from J; bases not matched to a gene: 7. The CDR3 sequence: CASSGPGLAGVNTGELFF. CDR3 coding DNA: TGCGCCAGCAGCGGCCCGGGACTAGCGGGGGTCAACACCGGGGAGCTGTTTTTT.

The chain carries TRBV18 and TRBJ1-4, with a tentative D call TRBD1 (5 bases). The CDR3 runs to 13 residues. CDR1 is KGHSH and CDR2 is LQKENI in the germline V gene. Trimming removed 4 bases from V and 8 bases from J, with 11 bases in between. CDR3 region: CASSRPGGEKLFF. DNA of the CDR3: TGTGCCAGCTCACGCCCGGGGGGAGAAAAACTGTTTTTT.

This clone was seen a single time. J is TRBJ1-1 and V is TRBV13; D possibly corresponds to TRBD1 (6 bases). The V gene lost 5 bases and the J gene lost 1 base, with 14 bases spanning the gap. Germline V gives CDR1 PRHDT, CDR2 FYEKMQ (reference sequence). There are 15 residues in the CDR3. Here the CDR3 reads CASSIPGASNTEAFF. The CDR3 DNA follows: TGTGCCAGCAGCATTCCAGGGGCCTCGAACACTGAAGCTTTCTTT.

J is TRBJ1-6 and V is TRBV7-2; D is ambiguous. This CDR3 is built from 16 residues. Trimming stripped 5 bases from V and 6 bases from J, with 17 bases between. In germline, CDR1 is SGHTA, CDR2 FQGNSA. Written as DNA, the CDR3 is TGTGCCAGCAGCCTACAACTGACGTCGGGTAATTCACCCCTCCACTTT. Translated, it gives CASSLQLTSGNSPLHF.

This chain joins TRBV20-1 and TRBJ2-5, with TRBD2 identical over 8 bases. This CDR3 is 11 amino acids long. V gave up 8 bases and J gave up 5 bases; unmatched junction bases: 4. Germline V lookup: CDR1 DFQATT, CDR2 SNEGSKA (reference sequence). The CDR3 loop is CSSTSEETQYF. DNA of the CDR3: TGCAGTTCGACTAGCGAGGAGACCCAGTACTTC.

V usage is TRBV18 and J usage is TRBJ1-1; the D is unclear. Germline CDR1 is KGHSH and CDR2 is LQKENI. The CDR3 has 16 amino acids. Between the trimmed V and J ends, which lost 1 base and 4 bases, there was a span of 16 bases. The CDR3 nucleotides read TGTGCCAGCTCACCACAGGGATTTCCGGGAAGCACTGAAGCTTTCTTT. As protein: CASSPQGFPGSTEAFF.

The chain couples TRBV7-6 to TRBJ1-3; D not resolved. Trimming removed 5 bases at V and 4 bases at J, with 9 bases between. Germline V gene sequence: CDR1 SGHVS, CDR2 FNYEAQ. CDR3 size: 13 residues. In DNA form, the CDR3 reads TGTGCCAGCAGCCCCGGGAACGGAAACACCATATATTTT. Translated, it gives CASSPGNGNTIYF.

J is TRBJ2-1 and V is TRBV6-1, with D possibly matching TRBD1 (5 bases). CDR1 and CDR2 (germline): MNHNS, SASEGT. The CDR3 runs to 15 residues. V lost 1 base and J 8 bases, leaving 15 bases between the germline ends. In nucleotides, the CDR3 is TGTGCCAGCAGTGAAGGCAGGGTCCGTAGGGATGAGCAGTTCTTC. Amino acids: CASSEGRVRRDEQFF.

V gene TRBV7-9 combines with J gene TRBJ1-6; 7 bases are shared with TRBD1. The V gene end was trimmed by 3 bases and the J gene end by 5 bases; junction bases not matched to a gene: 7. The CDR3 covers 16 residues. Germline V gene data show CDR1 as SEHNR and CDR2 as FQNEAQ (reference sequence). The CDR3 region is CASSFLGDRNNSPLHF. Here the CDR3 DNA reads TGTGCCAGCAGCTTTTTAGGGGACAGAAATAATTCACCCCTCCACTTT.

This CDR3 is CASSVGQGNSGANVLTF. CDR3 DNA sequence: TGTGCCAGCAGCGTAGGACAGGGTAACTCTGGGGCCAACGTCCTGACTTTC. This chain connects TRBV9 to TRBJ2-6, with 7 bases lining up with TRBD1. CDR1 and CDR2 from the germline V gene are SGDLS and YYNGEE. This CDR3 has 17 residues. The ends lost 0 bases at V and 0 bases at J; junction bases unmatched: 3.

The chain combines TRBV27 with TRBJ2-7; tentatively, D is TRBD1 (5 bases). Germline V gives CDR1 MNHEY, CDR2 SMNVEV (reference sequence). The CDR3 is 13 amino acids. The V end lost 5 bases, the J end lost 0 bases, and 8 bases lay between the germline ends. In DNA form, the CDR3 reads TGTGCCAGCAGTGCAGACAGCTCCTACGAGCAGTACTTC. It is translated as CASSADSSYEQYF.

V gene TRBV7-9 combines with J gene TRBJ1-2; TRBD1 matches 8 bases. Trimming cost V 2 bases and J 4 bases; bases outside gene matches: 9. This CDR3 is 16 amino acids long. CDR1 is SEHNR and CDR2 is FQNEAQ in the germline V gene (reference sequence). In nucleotides, the CDR3 is TGTGCCAGCAGCTTACAGGGGGCTGCAGATAGCTATGGCTACACCTTC. Translation gives CASSLQGAADSYGYTF.

The sample holds one count of this clone. The V gene is TRBV19, the J gene TRBJ1-3, with D maybe TRBD1 (6 bases). V gave up 7 bases and J gave up 0 bases, with 16 bases separating them. The CDR3 spans 16 residues. Germline lookup yields CDR1 LNHDA and CDR2 SQIVND (reference sequence). CDR3 amino acids: CASTPGHWNSGNTIYF. As DNA, the CDR3 is TGTGCCAGTACGCCGGGACACTGGAACTCTGGAAACACCATATATTTT.

The V call is TRBV2, the J call TRBJ2-3, with D unclear. CDR1 is SNHLY and CDR2 is FYNNEI in the germline V gene. This CDR3 is built from 15 residues. Trimming took off 4 bases at V and 0 bases at J, with 11 bases between the two ends. CDR3 sequence: CASSGDSASTDTQYF. CDR3 DNA sequence: TGTGCCAGCAGTGGTGACTCGGCTAGCACAGATACGCAGTATTTT. The variable domain in full, with the rest retrieved from reference TRBV2 and TRBJ2-3, is EPEVTQTPSHQVTQMGQEVILRCVPISNHLYFYWYRQILGQKVEFLVSFYNNEISEKSEIFDDQFSVERPDGSNFTLKIRSTKLEDSAMYFCASSGDSASTDTQYFGPGTRLTVL.

The chain links TRBV7-9 to TRBJ1-6; 8 positions match TRBD1. V lost 3 bases and J lost 7; bases outside the gene matches: 8. Germline V gives CDR1 SEHNR, CDR2 FQNEAQ (reference sequence). This CDR3 contains 16 residues. CDR3 nucleotides: TGTGCCAGCAGCTTCTTCCGGACAGGGAGAAATTCACCCCTCCACTTT. It specifies CASSFFRTGRNSPLHF.

The chain uses TRBV10-3 and TRBJ2-7; a possible D gene is TRBD2 (7 bases). The CDR3 has 15 amino acids. V was cut by 2 bases and J by 8 bases, with 19 bases left in between. The germline CDR1 and CDR2 sequences are ENHRY and SYGVKD. The CDR3 coding sequence is TGTGCCATCAGTGAGGGGGTGGGGGGGCCCGAGCAGCAGTACTTC. Translated: CAISEGVGGPEQQYF.

V usage is TRBV14 and J usage is TRBJ2-2; 11 bases align to TRBD1. V shed 8 bases and J 5 bases; nucleotides not matched to a gene: 4. The germline gives CDR1 SGHDN, CDR2 FVKESK. CDR3 length: 14 amino acids. CDR3 region: CASRGQGATGELFF. DNA of the CDR3: TGTGCCAGCCGCGGACAGGGGGCGACCGGGGAGCTGTTTTTT.

V is TRBV27 and J is TRBJ2-7; 11 bases are a match to TRBD1. Germline-derived CDR1 and CDR2 are MNHEY and SMNVEV (reference sequence). CDR3 length: 12 residues. The J segment lost 5 bases and the V segment lost 10 bases, leaving 4 bases of the junction unmatched. The CDR3 reads CAIGTGGNEQYF. Here the CDR3 DNA reads TGTGCCATCGGGACAGGGGGGAACGAGCAGTACTTC.

V and J are TRBV18 and TRBJ2-1; 12 positions match TRBD2. The CDR3 totals 16 residues. Germline loops: CDR1 KGHSH, CDR2 LQKENI. The V segment lost 3 bases and the J segment 7 bases; nucleotides outside the gene matches: 7. This chain's CDR3 is CASSPISSGGANEQFF. The CDR3 region has the DNA TGTGCCAGCTCACCTATATCTAGCGGGGGGGCGAATGAGCAGTTCTTC.

V usage is TRBV7-9 and J usage is TRBJ2-5, with 12 bases that match TRBD2. Germline CDR1 reads SEHNR; CDR2 reads FQNEAQ (reference sequence). The ends lost 8 bases at V and 3 bases at J; junction bases unmatched: 7. The CDR3 sequence is 15 residues long. CDR3 coding DNA: TGTGCCAGCGAACCGTGGACTAGCGGGGAAGAGACCCAGTACTTC. As protein: CASEPWTSGEETQYF.

V and J are TRBV12-5 and TRBJ1-2, with 7 bases matching TRBD1. The germline CDR1 and CDR2 sequences are LGHNT and FRNRAP. There are 16 residues in the CDR3. Germline trimming cut 1 base from V and 4 bases from J; bases unmatched to any gene: 9. CDR3 sequence (DNA): TGTGCTAGTGGTTTGGCTCCGAGAGGGGGCGGCTATGGCTACACCTTC. Encoded protein: CASGLAPRGGGYGYTF.

J is TRBJ2-2 and V is TRBV7-2; 7 nucleotides line up with TRBD2. This CDR3 is 19 amino acids long. V lost 0 bases and J lost 5; bases outside the gene matches: 15. CDR1 is SGHTA, CDR2 FQGNSA, per germline. The CDR3 nucleotides are TGTGCCAGCAGCTTAGCATTTTCCGCGGGGGTACCGGGAACCGGGGAGCTGTTTTTT. It codes for CASSLAFSAGVPGTGELFF.

This chain connects TRBV5-1 to TRBJ2-1; D is possibly TRBD1 (5 bases). Germline CDR1 SGHRS, CDR2 YFSETQ. V lost 0 bases and J 2 bases, leaving 15 bases between the germline ends. The CDR3 runs to 17 residues. CDR3 residues: CASSLGRVRSTYNEQFF. The CDR3 DNA follows: TGCGCCAGCAGCTTGGGCAGGGTTCGGAGTACCTACAATGAGCAGTTCTTC.

The chain links TRBV6-1 to TRBJ2-3, with TRBD2 matching over 10 bases. CDR3 length: 14 residues. V gave up 9 bases and J gave up 5 bases; unmatched junction bases: 8. Germline V gene data show CDR1 as MNHNS and CDR2 as SASEGT. As DNA, the CDR3 is TGTGCCAGTACTAAAGCGGGGGGGGGAGATACGCAGTATTTT. Translating it yields CASTKAGGGDTQYF.

V usage is TRBV30 and J usage is TRBJ2-7, with a possible D match to TRBD1 (6 bases). Trimming shortened V by 2 bases and J by 3 bases, and 11 bases separated the two germline ends. The CDR3 is made up of 13 amino acids. CDR1 is GTSNPN, CDR2 SVGIG, per germline (reference sequence). The CDR3 coding sequence is TGTGCCTGGAGTTCCGGGACAATCTACGAGCAGTACTTC. Translated, it gives CAWSSGTIYEQYF.

The rearrangement uses TRBV14 and TRBJ2-7; 8 bases map to TRBD2. The J segment lost 2 bases and the V segment lost 1 base, leaving 4 bases of the junction unmatched. Germline CDR1 is SGHDN and CDR2 is FVKESK. The CDR3 runs 15 residues. DNA for the CDR3: TGTGCCAGCAGCCAAGGAGCGGGGGACACCTACGAGCAGTACTTC. It codes for CASSQGAGDTYEQYF.